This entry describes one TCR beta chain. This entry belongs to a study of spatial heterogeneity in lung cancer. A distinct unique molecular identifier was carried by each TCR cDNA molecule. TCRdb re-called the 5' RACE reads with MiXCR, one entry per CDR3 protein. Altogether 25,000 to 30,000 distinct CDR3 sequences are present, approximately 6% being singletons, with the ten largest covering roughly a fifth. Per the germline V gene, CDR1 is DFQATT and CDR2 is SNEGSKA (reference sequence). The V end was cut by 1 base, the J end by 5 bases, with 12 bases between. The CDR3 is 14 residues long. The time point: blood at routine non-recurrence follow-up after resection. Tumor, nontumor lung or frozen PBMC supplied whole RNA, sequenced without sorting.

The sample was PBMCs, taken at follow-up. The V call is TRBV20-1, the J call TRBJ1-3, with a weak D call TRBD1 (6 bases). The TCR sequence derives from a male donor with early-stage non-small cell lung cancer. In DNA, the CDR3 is TGCAGTGCTAGAGCCAGGGGCAACCGAAACACCATATATTTT. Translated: CSARARGNRNTIYF.